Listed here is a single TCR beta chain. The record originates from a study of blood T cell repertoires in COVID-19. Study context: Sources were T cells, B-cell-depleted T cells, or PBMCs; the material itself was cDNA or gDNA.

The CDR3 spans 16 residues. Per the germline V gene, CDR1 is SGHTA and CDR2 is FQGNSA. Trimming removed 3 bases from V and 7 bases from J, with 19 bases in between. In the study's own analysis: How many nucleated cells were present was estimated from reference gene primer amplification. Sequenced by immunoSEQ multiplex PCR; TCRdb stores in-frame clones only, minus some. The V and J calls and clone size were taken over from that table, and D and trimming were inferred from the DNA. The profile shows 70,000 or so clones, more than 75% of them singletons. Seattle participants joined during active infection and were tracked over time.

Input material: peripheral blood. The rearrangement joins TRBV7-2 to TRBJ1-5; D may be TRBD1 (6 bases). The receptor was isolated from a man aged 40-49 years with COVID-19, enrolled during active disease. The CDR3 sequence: CASSFGGLRGQQPQHF. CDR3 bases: TGTGCCAGCAGCTTTGGGGGCCTGAGGGGCCAACAGCCCCAGCATTTT.